The T cell receptor (beta chain) described here comes from a study of cytomegalovirus exposure and HLA in healthy donors. Overall study: Unique TCRs numbering approximately 81 million, obtained from HLA-typed donors, made up an early data release. Study-level points and caveats: Associated with HLA alleles at 0.05 false discovery rate in a later analysis were approximately 17,000 TCR beta sequences.

The PCR contained 60 Vbeta and 13 Jbeta primers. Here immunoSEQ multiplex PCR was the method, and the copy in TCRdb shows in-frame clones only, minus some. The sample includes about 120,000 clones, around three quarters seen only once; the top ten take 2.7%. The V gene end was trimmed by 0 bases and the J gene end by 4 bases; junction bases not matched to a gene: 7. The germline V gene has CDR1 LGHNA and CDR2 YNFKEQ. The CDR3 extends over 16 amino acids. As for this clone: The antigen is not known.

Sequenced material: PBMCs. V usage is TRBV4-2 and J usage is TRBJ2-7; 9 positions match TRBD2. The clonotype comes from a woman aged 40 to 50 in good health and CMV-seropositive. The CDR3 nucleotides read TGTGCCAGCAGCCAAGAGGCCCCGACTAGCGGTTACGAGCAGTACTTC. Amino acid sequence: CASSQEAPTSGYEQYF.